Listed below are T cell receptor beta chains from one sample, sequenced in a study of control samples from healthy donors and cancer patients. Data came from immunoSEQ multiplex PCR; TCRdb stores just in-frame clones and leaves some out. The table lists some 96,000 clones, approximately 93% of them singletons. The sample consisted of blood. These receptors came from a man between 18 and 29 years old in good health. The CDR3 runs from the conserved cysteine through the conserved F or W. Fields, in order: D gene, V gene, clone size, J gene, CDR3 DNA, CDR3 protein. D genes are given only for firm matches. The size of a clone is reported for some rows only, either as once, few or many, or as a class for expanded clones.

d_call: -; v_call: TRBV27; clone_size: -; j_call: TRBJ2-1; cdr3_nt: TGTGCCAGCAGTGAGAAAAACAGGGAGAATGAGCAGTTCTTC; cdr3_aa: CASSEKNRENEQFF
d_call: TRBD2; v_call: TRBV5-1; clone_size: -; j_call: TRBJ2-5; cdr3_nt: TGCGCCAGCAGCTTGGTTCGCGGACGGGGGGGTTTCCTCTTAGAGACCCAGTACTTC; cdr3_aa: CASSLVRGRGGFLLETQYF
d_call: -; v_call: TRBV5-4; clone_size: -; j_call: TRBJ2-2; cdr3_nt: TGTGCCCGCAGCTTGGGGGGGCGGAGGGGGCCGAACACCGGGGAGCTGTTTTTT; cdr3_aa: CARSLGGRRGPNTGELFF
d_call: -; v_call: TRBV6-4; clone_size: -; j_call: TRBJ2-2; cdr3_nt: TGTGCCAGCAGTGACTCTGACACCGGGGAGCTGTTTTTT; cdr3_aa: CASSDSDTGELFF
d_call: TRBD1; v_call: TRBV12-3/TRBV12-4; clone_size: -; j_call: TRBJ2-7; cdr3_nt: TGTGCCAGCAGTTGGACAGGGGGAGTCGAGCAGTACTTC; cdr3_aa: CASSWTGGVEQYF
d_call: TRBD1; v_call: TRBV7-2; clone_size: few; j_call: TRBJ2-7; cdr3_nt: TGTGCCAGCGGAAGGGGGCCGGGACAGACCCCCTACGAGCAGTACTTC; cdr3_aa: CASGRGPGQTPYEQYF
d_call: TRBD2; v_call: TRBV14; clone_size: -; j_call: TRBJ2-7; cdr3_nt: TGTGCCAGCAGCACCCCCCCTTCGGGAGGGCAAGGAGAGCAGTACTTC; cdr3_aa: CASSTPPSGGQGEQYF
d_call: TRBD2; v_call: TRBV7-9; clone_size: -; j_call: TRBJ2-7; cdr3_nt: TGTGCCAGCAGCTTAGATCCAGCGGGAGCTGGGGAGCAGTACTTC; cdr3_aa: CASSLDPAGAGEQYF
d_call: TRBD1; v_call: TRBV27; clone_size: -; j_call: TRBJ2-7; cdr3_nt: TGTGCCAGCAGTTTGATCGGGACAGGGAGTTCCTACGAGCAGTACTTC; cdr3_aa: CASSLIGTGSSYEQYF
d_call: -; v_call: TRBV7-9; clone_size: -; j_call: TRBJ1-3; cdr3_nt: TGTGCCAGCAGCTTAGCGGCTCTCGCACGGGGAAACACCATATATTTT; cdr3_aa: CASSLAALARGNTIYF
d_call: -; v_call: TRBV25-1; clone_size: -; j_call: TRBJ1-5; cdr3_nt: TGTGCCAGCAGTGAGGGGAGTGAGGGACGGAGCGATCAGCCCCAGCATTTT; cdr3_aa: CASSEGSEGRSDQPQHF
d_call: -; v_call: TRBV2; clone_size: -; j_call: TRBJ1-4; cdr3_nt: TGTGCCAGCAGTGAGGCAGTACAGAATGAAAAACTGTTTTTT; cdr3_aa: CASSEAVQNEKLFF
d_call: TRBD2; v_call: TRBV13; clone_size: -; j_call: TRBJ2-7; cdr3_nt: TGTGCCAGCAGCTTAGGCGTCAGGGAGGGCGAGCAGTACTTC; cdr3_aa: CASSLGVREGEQYF
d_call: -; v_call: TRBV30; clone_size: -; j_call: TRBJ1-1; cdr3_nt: TGTGCCGGTACAACGAACACTGAAGCTTTCTTT; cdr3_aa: CAGTTNTEAFF
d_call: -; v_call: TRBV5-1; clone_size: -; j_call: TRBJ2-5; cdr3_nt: TGCGCCAGCAGCCCCCGGCCGGGGGCTGGGGTTTCAGAGACCCAGTACTTC; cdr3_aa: CASSPRPGAGVSETQYF
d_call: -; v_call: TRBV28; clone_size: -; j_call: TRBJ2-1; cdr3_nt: TGTGCCAGCACCCCGGACAGATACAATGAGCAGTTCTTC; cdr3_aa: CASTPDRYNEQFF
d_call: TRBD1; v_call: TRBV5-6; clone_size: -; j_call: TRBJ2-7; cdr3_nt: TGTGCCAGCAGCCCCGCAGGAGGGACAGGCGACGAGCAGTACTTC; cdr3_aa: CASSPAGGTGDEQYF
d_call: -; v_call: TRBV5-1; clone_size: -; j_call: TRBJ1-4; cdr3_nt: TGCGCCAGCAGCTTGGAATCCAGGGCTGCAACTAATGAAAAACTGTTTTTT; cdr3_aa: CASSLESRAATNEKLFF
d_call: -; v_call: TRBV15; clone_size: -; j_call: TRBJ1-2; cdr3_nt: TGTGCCACCAGCAGAAAGACAGGAGTCTATGGCTACACCTTC; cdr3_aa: CATSRKTGVYGYTF
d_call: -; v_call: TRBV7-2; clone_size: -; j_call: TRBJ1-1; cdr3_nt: TGTGCCAGCAGTGTGGGGGTTGGCACTGAAGCTTTCTTT; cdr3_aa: CASSVGVGTEAFF
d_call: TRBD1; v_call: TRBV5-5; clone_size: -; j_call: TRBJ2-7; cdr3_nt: TGTGCCAGCAGCCGACAGGGGACGAGCTCCTACGAGCAGTACTTC; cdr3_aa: CASSRQGTSSYEQYF
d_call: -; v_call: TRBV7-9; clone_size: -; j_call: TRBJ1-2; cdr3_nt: TGTGCCAGCAGCGACGGTCCCGGATTGGACTATGGCTACACCTTC; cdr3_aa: CASSDGPGLDYGYTF
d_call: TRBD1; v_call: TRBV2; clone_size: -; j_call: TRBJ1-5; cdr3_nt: TGTGCCAGCAGTGACCGGGCGGGTCAGGGGGCGTATCAGCCCCAGCATTTT; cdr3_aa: CASSDRAGQGAYQPQHF
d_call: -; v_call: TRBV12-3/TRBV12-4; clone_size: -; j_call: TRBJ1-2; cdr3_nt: TGTGCCAGCAGTCCCGGACCGTACTATGGCTACACCTTC; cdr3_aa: CASSPGPYYGYTF
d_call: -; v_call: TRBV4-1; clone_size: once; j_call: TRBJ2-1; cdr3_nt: TGCGCCAGCAGCTTCCGAACAGGGCTAGCGATTGACGAGCAGTTCTTC; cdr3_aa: CASSFRTGLAIDEQFF
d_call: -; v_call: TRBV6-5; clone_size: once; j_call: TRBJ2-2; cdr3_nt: TGTGCCTGTGGAGGGGCGGGCACCGGGGAGCTGTTTTTT; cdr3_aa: CACGGAGTGELFF
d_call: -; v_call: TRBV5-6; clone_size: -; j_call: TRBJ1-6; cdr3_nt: TGTGCCAGCAGCTTTGACGGGTCCGATTCACCCCTCCACTTT; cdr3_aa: CASSFDGSDSPLHF
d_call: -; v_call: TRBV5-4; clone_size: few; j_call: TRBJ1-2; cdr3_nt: TGTGCCAGCAGAGATGGACCATCTTTGAGCTACACCTTC; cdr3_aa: CASRDGPSLSYTF
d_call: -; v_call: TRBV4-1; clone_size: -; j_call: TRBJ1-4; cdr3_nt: TGCGCCAGCAGCCAAGAAGGGCGGGGTGCTGAAAAACTGTTTTTT; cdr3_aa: CASSQEGRGAEKLFF
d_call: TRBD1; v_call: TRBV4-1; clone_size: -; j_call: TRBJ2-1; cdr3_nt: TGCGCCAGCAGCCCCGACAGGGCCGCCTACAATGAGCAGTTCTTC; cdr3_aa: CASSPDRAAYNEQFF
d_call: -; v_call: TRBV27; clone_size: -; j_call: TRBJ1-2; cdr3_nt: TGTGCCAGCAGTTCTCACAACTATGGCTACACCTTC; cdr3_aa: CASSSHNYGYTF
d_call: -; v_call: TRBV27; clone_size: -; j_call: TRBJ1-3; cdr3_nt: TGTGCCAGCGGCATCGGACGACCAAACTCTGGAAACACCATATATTTT; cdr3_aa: CASGIGRPNSGNTIYF
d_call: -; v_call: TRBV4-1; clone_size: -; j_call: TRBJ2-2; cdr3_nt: TGCGCCAGCAGCCCCGGGACAACGAACACCGGGGAGCTGTTTTTT; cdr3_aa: CASSPGTTNTGELFF
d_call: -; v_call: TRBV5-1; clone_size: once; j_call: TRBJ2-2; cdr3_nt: TGCGCCAGCAGCTTGGGACATAAAGCCGGGGAGCTGTTTTTT; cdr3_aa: CASSLGHKAGELFF
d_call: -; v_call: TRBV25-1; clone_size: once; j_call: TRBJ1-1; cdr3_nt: TGTGCCAGCAGTGAATACGATTGGAGGGGAAACACTGAAGCTTTCTTT; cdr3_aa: CASSEYDWRGNTEAFF
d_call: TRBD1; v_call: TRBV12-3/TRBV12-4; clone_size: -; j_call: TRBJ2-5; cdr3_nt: TGTGCCAGCAGTAAGGGACAGGGGGAGACCCAGTACTTC; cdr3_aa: CASSKGQGETQYF
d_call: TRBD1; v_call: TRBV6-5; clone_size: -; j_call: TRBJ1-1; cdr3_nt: TGTGCCAGCAGTTACCAGGGGGCCATGGGCACTGAAGCTTTCTTT; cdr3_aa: CASSYQGAMGTEAFF
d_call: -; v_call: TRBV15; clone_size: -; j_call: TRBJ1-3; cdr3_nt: TGTGCCACCAGCACTAATATTCTTTTGGGAAACACCATATATTTT; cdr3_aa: CATSTNILLGNTIYF
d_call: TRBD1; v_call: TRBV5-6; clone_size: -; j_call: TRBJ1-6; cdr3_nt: TGTGCCAGCGGACAGGGATATTCACCCCTCCACTTT; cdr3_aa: CASGQGYSPLHF
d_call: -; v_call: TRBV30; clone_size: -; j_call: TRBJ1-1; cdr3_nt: TGTGCCTTCACCCCCCGTACAGAAGAAGCTTTCTTT; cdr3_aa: CAFTPRTEEAFF
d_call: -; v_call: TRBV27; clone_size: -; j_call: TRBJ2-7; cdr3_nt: TGTGCCAGCACCTTTATGGGGTCCCAGTACTTC; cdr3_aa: CASTFMGSQYF
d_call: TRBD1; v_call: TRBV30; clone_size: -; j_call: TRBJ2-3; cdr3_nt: TGTGCCTGCCAAAGACAGGGGAAGTCAGATACGCAGTATTTT; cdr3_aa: CACQRQGKSDTQYF
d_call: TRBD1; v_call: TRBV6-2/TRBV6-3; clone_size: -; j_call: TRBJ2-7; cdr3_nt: TGTGCCAGCAGTTACCGGCAGGGGGTGGGCGAGCAGTACTTC; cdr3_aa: CASSYRQGVGEQYF